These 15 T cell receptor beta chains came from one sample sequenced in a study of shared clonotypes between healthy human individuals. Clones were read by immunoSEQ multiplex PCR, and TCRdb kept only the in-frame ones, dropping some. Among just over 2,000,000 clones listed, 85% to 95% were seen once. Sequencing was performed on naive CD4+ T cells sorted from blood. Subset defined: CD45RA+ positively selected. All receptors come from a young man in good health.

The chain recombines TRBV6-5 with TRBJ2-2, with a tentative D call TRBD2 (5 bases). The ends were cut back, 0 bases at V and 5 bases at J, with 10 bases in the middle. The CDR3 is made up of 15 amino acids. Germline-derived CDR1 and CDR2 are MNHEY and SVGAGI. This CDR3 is CASSYSIGETGELFF. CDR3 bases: TGTGCCAGCAGTTACTCGATCGGGGAAACCGGGGAGCTGTTTTTT.

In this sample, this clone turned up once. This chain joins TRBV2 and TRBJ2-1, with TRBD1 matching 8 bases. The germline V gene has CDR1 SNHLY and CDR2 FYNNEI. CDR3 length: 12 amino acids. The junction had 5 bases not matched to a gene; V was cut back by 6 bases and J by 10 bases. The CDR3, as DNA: TGTGCCAGCAGCCGGACAGGGAGGGAGCAGTTCTTC. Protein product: CASSRTGREQFF.

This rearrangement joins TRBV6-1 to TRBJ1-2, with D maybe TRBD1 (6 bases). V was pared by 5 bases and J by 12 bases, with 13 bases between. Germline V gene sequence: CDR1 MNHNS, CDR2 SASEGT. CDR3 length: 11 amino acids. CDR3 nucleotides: TGTGCCAGCAGTAGGAACAGGGAAAACACCTTC. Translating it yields CASSRNRENTF.

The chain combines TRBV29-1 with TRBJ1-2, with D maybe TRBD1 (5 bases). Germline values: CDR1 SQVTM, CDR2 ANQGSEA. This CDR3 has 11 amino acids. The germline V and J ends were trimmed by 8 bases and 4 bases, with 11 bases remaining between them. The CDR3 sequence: CSRLGVYGYTF. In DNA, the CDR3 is TGCAGCCGACTGGGGGTCTATGGCTACACCTTC.

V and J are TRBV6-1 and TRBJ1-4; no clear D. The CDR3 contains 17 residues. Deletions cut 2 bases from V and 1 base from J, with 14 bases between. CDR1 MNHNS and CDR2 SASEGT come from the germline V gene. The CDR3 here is CASSEWARSGTNEKLFF. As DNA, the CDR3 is TGTGCCAGCAGTGAATGGGCCCGCTCGGGAACTAATGAAAAACTGTTTTTT.

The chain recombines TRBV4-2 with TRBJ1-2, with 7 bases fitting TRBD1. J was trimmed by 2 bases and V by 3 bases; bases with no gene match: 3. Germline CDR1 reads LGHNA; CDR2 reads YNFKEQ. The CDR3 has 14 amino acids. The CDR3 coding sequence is TGTGCCAGCAGCCAGGCGGACAGGAACTATGGCTACACCTTC. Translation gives CASSQADRNYGYTF.

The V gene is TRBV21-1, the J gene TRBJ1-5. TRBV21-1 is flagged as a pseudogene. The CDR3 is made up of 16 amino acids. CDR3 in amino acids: CASSKGAGSSNQPQHF. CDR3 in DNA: TGTGCCAGCAGCAAAGGTGCCGGGAGCAGCAATCAGCCCCAGCATTTT.

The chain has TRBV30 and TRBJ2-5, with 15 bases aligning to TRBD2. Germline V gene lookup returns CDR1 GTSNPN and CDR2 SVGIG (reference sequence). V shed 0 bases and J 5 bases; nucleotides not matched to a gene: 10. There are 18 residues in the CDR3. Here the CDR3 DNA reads TGTGCCTGGAGTGTACTGAGGACTAGCGGGGGGGCGGAGGAGACCCAGTACTTC. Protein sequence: CAWSVLRTSGGAEETQYF.

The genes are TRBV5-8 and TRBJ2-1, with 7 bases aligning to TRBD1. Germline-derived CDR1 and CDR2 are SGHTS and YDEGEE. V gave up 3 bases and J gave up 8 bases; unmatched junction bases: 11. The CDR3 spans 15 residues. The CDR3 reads CASSSTGAEGYEQFF. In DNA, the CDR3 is TGTGCCAGCAGCTCCACAGGGGCCGAAGGCTATGAGCAGTTCTTC.

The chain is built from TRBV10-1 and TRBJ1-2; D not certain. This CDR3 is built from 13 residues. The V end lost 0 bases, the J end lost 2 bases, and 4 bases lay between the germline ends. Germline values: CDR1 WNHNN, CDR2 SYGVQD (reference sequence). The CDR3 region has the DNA TGCGCCAGCAGTGAGTCGACCAACTATGGCTACACCTTC. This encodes CASSESTNYGYTF.

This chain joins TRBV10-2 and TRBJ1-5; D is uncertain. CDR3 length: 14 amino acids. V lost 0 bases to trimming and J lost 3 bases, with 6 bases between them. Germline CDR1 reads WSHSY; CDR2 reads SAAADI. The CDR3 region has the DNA TGCGCCAGCAGTGAGTCGGGGATCAATCAGCCCCAGCATTTT. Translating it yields CASSESGINQPQHF.

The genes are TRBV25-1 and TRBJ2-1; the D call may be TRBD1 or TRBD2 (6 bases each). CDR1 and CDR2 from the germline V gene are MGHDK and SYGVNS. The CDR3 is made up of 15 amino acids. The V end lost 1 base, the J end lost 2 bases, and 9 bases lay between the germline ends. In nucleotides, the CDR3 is TGTGCCAGCAGTGAATCCGGGGGCGCCTACAATGAGCAGTTCTTC. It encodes CASSESGGAYNEQFF. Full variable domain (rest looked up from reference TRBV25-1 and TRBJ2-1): EADIYQTPRYLVIGTGKKITLECSQTMGHDKMYWYQQDPGMELHLIHYSYGVNSTEKGDLSSESTVSRIRTEHFPLTLESARPSHTSQYLCASSESGGAYNEQFFGPGTRLTVL.

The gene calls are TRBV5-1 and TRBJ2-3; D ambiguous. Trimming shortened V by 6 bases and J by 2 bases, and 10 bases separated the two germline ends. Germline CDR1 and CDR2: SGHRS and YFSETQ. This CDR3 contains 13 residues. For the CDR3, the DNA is TGCGCCAGCAAGGACGGCCCCACAGATACGCAGTATTTT. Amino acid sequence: CASKDGPTDTQYF.

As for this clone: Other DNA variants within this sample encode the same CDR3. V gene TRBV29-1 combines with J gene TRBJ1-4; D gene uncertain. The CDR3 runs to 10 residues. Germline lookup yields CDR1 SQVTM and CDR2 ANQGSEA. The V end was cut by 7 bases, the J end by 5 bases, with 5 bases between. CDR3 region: CSGLNEKLFF. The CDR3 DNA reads TGCAGCGGCCTAAATGAAAAACTGTTTTTT.

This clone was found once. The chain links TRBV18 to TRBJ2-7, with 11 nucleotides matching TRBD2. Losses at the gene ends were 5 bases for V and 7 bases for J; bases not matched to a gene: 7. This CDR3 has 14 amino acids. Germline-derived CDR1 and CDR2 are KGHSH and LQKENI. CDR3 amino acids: CASSTGLAAQEQYF. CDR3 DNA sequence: TGTGCCAGCTCAACGGGACTAGCGGCCCAAGAGCAGTACTTC.